This T cell receptor (beta chain) was sequenced for a study of T cell repertoires in cytomegalovirus infection. Study at large: In public TCR beta signatures, there were indications of both CMV infection and matching HLA type. Overall study findings and caveats: Predominance within the ex vivo response was attributable to HLA-C-restricted CMV-specific TCR beta clonotypes. Carriage of CMV together with the relevant HLA was identifiable through cumulative public TCR beta family frequency.

On this clonotype: Its cognate antigen is unknown.

MiXCR, run by TCRdb on the reads, gives a single entry per CDR3 protein. This sample carries about 740,000 distinct CDR3 sequences, 35% of them seen once, and the ten largest clones take 2.5% to 3.5%. Germline assignment: CDR1 SGHTA and CDR2 FQGNSA. Deletions cut 1 base from V and 3 bases from J, with 9 bases between. The CDR3 sequence is 14 residues long. This TCR was sampled from a human donor in good health (CMV status not recorded). Some clones in this sample may be carry-over from other donors' samples. The genes are TRBV7-2 and TRBJ1-1; D might be TRBD1 (6 bases). Sample: PBMCs. CDR3: CASSLDPGDTEAFF. The CDR3 DNA sequence: TGTGCCAGCAGCTTAGATCCAGGGGACACTGAAGCTTTCTTT.